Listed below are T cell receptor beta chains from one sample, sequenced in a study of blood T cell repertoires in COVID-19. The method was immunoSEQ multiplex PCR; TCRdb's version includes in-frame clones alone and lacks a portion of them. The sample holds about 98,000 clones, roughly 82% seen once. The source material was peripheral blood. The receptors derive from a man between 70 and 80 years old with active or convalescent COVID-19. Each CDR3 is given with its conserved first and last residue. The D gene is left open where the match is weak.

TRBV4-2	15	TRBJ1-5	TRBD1	CASRLDRGLNQPQHF
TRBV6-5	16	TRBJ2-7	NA	CASSYSMTVKNYEQYF
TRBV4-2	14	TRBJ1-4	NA	CASSLERVSEKLFF
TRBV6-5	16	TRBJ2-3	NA	CASSYEGGGGKDTQYF
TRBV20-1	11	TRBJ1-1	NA	CSATQFPEAFF
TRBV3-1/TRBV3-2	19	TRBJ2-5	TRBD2	CASSQVPPGLAGGQETQYF
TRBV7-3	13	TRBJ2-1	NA	CASSLNTHNEQFF
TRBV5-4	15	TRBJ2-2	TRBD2	CASSTGLGGAGELFF
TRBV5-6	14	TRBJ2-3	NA	CASSFYRDTDTQYF
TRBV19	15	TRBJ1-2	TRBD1	CASRSRDRELHGYTF
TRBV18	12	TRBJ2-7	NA	CASSPATREQYF
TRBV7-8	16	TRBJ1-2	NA	CASSASLGFYNYGYTF
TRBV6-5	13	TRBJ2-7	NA	CASGGQAPYEQYF
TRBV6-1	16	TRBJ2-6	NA	CASSGWSRSGANVLTF
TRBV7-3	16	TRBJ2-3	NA	CASSLTGSWGTDTQYF
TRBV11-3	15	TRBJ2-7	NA	CASSHRFAQAYEQYF
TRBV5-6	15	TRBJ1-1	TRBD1	CASGPGQVLWTEAFF
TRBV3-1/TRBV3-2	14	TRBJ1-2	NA	CASSQDSIQRGYTF
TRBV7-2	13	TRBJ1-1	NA	CASRAGFNTEAFF
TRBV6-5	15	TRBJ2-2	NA	CASSRNRANTGELFF
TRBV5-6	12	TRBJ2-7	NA	CASSLASGEQYF
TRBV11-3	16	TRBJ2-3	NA	CASSLGLQAGTDTQYF
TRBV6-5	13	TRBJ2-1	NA	CASRLQGSDEQFF
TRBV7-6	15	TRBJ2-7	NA	CASSLATGGFYEQYF
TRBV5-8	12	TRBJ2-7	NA	CASRRGSREQYF
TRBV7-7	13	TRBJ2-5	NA	CASSPDSQETQYF
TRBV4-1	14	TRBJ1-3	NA	CASRPEGVGNTIYF
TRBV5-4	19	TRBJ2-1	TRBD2	CASSGRTSGRPSSYNEQFF
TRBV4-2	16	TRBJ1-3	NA	CASSQDWYSSGNTIYF
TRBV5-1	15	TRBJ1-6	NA	CASSLATAQNSPLHF
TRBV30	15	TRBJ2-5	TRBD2	CAWSHGSGGKETQYF
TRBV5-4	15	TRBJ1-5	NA	CASSLAGRDNQPQHF
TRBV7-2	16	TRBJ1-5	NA	CASSLGPVRADQPQHF
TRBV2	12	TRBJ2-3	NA	CASSRLEDTQYF
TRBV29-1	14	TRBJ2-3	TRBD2	CSVTYGGFTDTQYF
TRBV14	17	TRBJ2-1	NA	CASSHTPRGRGLDEQFF